This T cell receptor (beta chain) was documented in a study of glioma-infiltrating T cells. Whole-study findings and limits: Very few CDR3 sequences were shared between tissue and blood. Tissue-blood divergence was below expectation in non-neoplastic patients, above in gliomas.

This clonotype was observed at least ten times. Its antigen is not identified. This CDR3 spans 15 amino acids. Germline CDR1 is ENHRY and CDR2 is SYGVKD. The ends were cut back, 3 bases at V and 6 bases at J, with 16 bases in the middle. TCR alpha and beta CDR3 regions were amplified from RNA using iRepertoire nested multiplex PCR. Input was about 85-450 ng of tissue mRNA or PBMC total RNA. In TCRdb, the multiplex PCR reads were re-called with MiXCR into one record per CDR3 protein. Among some 100,000 distinct CDR3 sequences listed, about 25% were seen once. This clonotype was sampled from a human donor with low-grade glioma or glioblastoma, undergoing nonglioma brain surgery, or in good health (not recorded which). J is TRBJ2-3 and V is TRBV10-3; D call uncertain. The material sequenced was glioma tissue, nonneoplastic brain tissue, or PBMCs (not recorded which). The DNA for the CDR3 is TGTGCCATCAGTGACTACACACAAGAGGCGGATACGCAGTATTTT. Encoded protein: CAISDYTQEADTQYF.